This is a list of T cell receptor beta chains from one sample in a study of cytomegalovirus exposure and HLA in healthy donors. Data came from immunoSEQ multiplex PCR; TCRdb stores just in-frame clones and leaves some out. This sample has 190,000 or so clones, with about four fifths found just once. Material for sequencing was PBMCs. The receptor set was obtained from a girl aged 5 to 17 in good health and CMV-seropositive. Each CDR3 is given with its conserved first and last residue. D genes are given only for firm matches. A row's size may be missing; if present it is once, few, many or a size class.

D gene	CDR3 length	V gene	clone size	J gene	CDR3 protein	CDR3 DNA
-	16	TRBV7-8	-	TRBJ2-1	CASSLGAGTPINEQFF	TGTGCCAGCAGCTTAGGCGCCGGGACACCAATCAATGAGCAGTTCTTC
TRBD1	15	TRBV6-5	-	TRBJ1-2	CASSYSSRGHYGYTF	TGTGCCAGCAGTTACTCGTCCAGGGGGCACTATGGCTACACCTTC
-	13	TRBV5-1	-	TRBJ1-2	CASSLGRDRGYTF	TGCGCCAGCAGCTTGGGCAGGGATCGTGGCTACACCTTC
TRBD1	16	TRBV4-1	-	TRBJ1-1	CASSQDPDRVLTEAFF	TGCGCCAGCAGCCAAGATCCAGACAGGGTTTTGACTGAAGCTTTCTTT
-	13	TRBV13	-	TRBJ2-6	CATKRAGANVLTF	TGTGCCACCAAACGAGCTGGGGCCAACGTCCTGACTTTC
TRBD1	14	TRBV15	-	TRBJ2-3	CATRDRVSTDTQYF	TGTGCCACCCGGGACAGGGTTAGCACAGATACGCAGTATTTT
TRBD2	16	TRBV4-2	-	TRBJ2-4	CASSQGVTGGPNIQYF	TGTGCCAGCAGCCAAGGGGTAACGGGGGGGCCAAACATTCAGTACTTC
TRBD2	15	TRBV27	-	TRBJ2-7	CASSLAGDLKYEQYF	TGTGCCAGCAGTTTAGCGGGGGACTTAAAATACGAGCAGTACTTC
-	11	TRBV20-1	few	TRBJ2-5	CSATEQETQYF	TGCAGTGCTACGGAGCAGGAGACCCAGTACTTC
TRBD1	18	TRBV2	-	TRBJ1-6	CASSEALHGQGAYSPLHF	TGTGCCAGCAGTGAAGCGCTTCATGGGCAGGGGGCATATTCACCCCTCCACTTT
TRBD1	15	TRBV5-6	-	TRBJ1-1	CASSFPGTGITEAFF	TGTGCCAGCAGCTTCCCCGGGACAGGAATCACTGAAGCTTTCTTT
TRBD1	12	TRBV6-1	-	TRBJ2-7	CASSVYRTGWYF	TGTGCCAGCAGTGTCTACCGGACAGGGTGGTACTTC
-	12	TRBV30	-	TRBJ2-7	CAWRESTYEQYF	TGTGCCTGGAGAGAATCTACCTACGAGCAGTACTTC
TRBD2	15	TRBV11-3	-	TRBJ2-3	CASSSSGGSTDTQYF	TGTGCCAGCAGCTCCAGCGGGGGGAGCACAGATACGCAGTATTTT
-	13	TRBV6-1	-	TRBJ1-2	CASTMTGLYGYTF	TGTGCCAGTACGATGACAGGACTCTATGGCTACACCTTC
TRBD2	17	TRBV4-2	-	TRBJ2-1	CASSPTVLAGDYNEQFF	TGTGCCAGCAGCCCCACCGTACTAGCGGGGGACTACAATGAGCAGTTCTTC
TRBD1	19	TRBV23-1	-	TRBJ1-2	CASSQKARDSLIANYGYTF	TGCGCCAGCAGTCAAAAGGCTAGGGACAGCCTGATAGCTAACTATGGCTACACCTTC
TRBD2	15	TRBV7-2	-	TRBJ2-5	CASSYRSSGGETQYF	TGTGCCAGCAGCTACCGTTCTAGCGGGGGGGAGACCCAGTACTTC
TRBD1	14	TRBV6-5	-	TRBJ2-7	CASKLRDRVHEQYF	TGTGCCAGCAAACTCCGGGACAGGGTCCACGAGCAGTACTTC
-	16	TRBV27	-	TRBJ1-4	CASSFWPPAANEKLFF	TGTGCCAGCAGTTTCTGGCCCCCCGCGGCTAATGAAAAACTGTTTTTT
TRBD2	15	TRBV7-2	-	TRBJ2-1	CASSLVGGGAYEQFF	TGTGCCAGCAGCTTAGTAGGCGGGGGGGCTTATGAGCAGTTCTTC
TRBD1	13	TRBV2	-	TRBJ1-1	CASLKDRDTEAFF	TGTGCCAGCCTCAAAGACAGGGACACTGAAGCTTTCTTT
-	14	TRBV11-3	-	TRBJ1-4	CASSSGGQGEKLFF	TGTGCCAGCAGTTCGGGGGGGCAGGGTGAAAAACTGTTTTTT
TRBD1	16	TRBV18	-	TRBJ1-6	CASLAPGTDDNSPLHF	TGTGCCAGCTTAGCCCCCGGGACAGATGATAATTCACCCCTCCACTTT
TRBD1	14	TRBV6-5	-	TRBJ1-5	CASKGASSNQPQHF	TGTGCCAGCAAGGGGGCTAGTAGCAATCAGCCCCAGCATTTT
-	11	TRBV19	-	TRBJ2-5	CASSFLETQYF	TGTGCCAGTAGTTTCCTGGAGACCCAGTACTTC
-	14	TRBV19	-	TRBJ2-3	CASSITTTTDTQYF	TGTGCCAGTAGTATCACAACAACCACAGATACGCAGTATTTT
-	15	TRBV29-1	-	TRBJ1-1	CSSDLVTGRITEAFF	TGCAGCTCGGACCTCGTTACAGGGCGGATCACTGAAGCTTTCTTT
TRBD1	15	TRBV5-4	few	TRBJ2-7	CASSSGTGPPNEQYF	TGTGCCAGCAGCTCCGGGACAGGACCTCCCAACGAGCAGTACTTC
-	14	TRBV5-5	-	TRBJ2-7	CASSLETGTYEQYF	TGTGCCAGCAGCTTGGAGACAGGGACTTACGAGCAGTACTTC
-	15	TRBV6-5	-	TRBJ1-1	CASSYSNSVNTEAFF	TGTGCCAGCAGTTACTCGAACAGTGTGAACACTGAAGCTTTCTTT
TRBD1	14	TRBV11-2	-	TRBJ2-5	CASSLTDRQETQYF	TGTGCCAGCAGCTTAACGGACAGGCAAGAGACCCAGTACTTC
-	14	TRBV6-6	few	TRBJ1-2	CASRPGDYGEGYTF	TGTGCCAGCAGGCCCGGTGATTACGGGGAGGGCTACACCTTC
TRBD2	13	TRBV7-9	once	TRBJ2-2	CASSLGGVGELFF	TGTGCCAGCAGCTTGGGAGGGGTCGGGGAGCTGTTTTTT
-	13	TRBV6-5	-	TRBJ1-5	CASRPAGNQPQHF	TGTGCCAGCAGGCCCGCGGGCAATCAGCCCCAGCATTTT
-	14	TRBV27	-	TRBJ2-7	CASSSGRVDYEQYF	TGTGCCAGCAGTTCTGGCAGGGTTGACTACGAGCAGTACTTC
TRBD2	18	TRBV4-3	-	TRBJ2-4	CASSQDQYGLAGGNIQYF	TGCGCCAGCAGCCAAGATCAGTACGGACTAGCGGGGGGAAACATTCAGTACTTC
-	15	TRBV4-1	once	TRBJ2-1	CASSQEETNHNEQFF	TGCGCCAGCAGCCAAGAGGAGACTAACCACAATGAGCAGTTCTTC
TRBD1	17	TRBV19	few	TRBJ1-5	CASSIIGTGGGNQPQHF	TGTGCCAGTAGTATTATCGGGACAGGGGGTGGGAATCAGCCCCAGCATTTT
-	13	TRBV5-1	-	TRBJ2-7	CASSRGTAYEQYF	TGCGCCAGCAGCCGCGGGACAGCCTACGAGCAGTACTTC
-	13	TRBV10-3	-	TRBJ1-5	CAISESGSQPQHF	TGTGCCATCAGTGAGTCGGGGAGTCAGCCCCAGCATTTT
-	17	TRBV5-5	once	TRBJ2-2	CASSLAWTTRGTGELFF	TGTGCCAGCAGCTTGGCCTGGACGACTAGGGGAACCGGGGAGCTGTTTTTT
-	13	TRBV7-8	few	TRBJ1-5	CASSLGAGGPQHF	TGTGCCAGCAGCTTAGGGGCAGGAGGGCCCCAGCATTTT
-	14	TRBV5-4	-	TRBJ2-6	CASSLRGGANVLTF	TGTGCCAGCAGCTTGCGAGGTGGGGCCAACGTCCTGACTTTC
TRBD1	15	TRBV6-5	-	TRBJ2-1	CASSYDRGSYNEQFF	TGTGCCAGCAGTTACGACAGGGGCTCCTACAATGAGCAGTTCTTC
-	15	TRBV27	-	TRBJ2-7	CASSLGQAPSYEQYF	TGTGCCAGCAGTTTAGGGCAGGCCCCCTCCTACGAGCAGTACTTC
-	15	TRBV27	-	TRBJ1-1	CASSLFGELNTEAFF	TGTGCCAGCAGTTTATTCGGGGAATTGAACACTGAAGCTTTCTTT
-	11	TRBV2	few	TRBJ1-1	CASSQVTEAFF	TGTGCCAGCAGTCAGGTCACTGAAGCTTTCTTT
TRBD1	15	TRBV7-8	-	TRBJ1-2	CASSNGTGSFYGYTF	TGTGCCAGCAGCAATGGGACAGGGTCCTTTTATGGCTACACCTTC